The rows below give T cell receptor beta chains drawn from one sample of a study of post-analysis software for immune sequencing data. TCRdb re-called the PCR reads with MiXCR, one entry per CDR3 protein. The sample yields 650,000 to 900,000 distinct CDR3 sequences, under 60% seen once. Sequencing used blood. The receptors shown here come from a girl aged 10 to 17 with multiple sclerosis. Both conserved end residues are trimmed from each CDR3. The listing skips clone size in some rows; elsewhere it reads once, few, many or a size class.

v_call	clone_size	cdr3_length	j_call	cdr3_aa
TRBV20-1	few	10	TRBJ1-1	SAGGYGFKAF
TRBV4-1	-	15	TRBJ2-1	ASSHNEAGQGNNEQF
TRBV5-1	-	15	TRBJ2-5	ASSPQWTAVSRKTQY
TRBV24-1	few	15	TRBJ2-1	ATSDPSGGAVYNEQF
TRBV20-1	-	10	TRBJ2-3	SAPWVTDTQY
TRBV6-5	-	11	TRBJ2-1	ASTRRTDNEQF
TRBV5-1	-	14	TRBJ2-1	ASSLVGKGPYNEQF
TRBV20-1	-	11	-	GAREGFYNEQY
TRBV10-3	-	11	TRBJ1-4	AIGGTLNEKLF
TRBV25-1	few	13	TRBJ1-1	ASSELEAMNTEAF
TRBV4-1	-	13	TRBJ2-7	ASSQSTGVPYEQY
TRBV29-1	-	14	TRBJ1-2	SVGVRDRGPSRGYT
TRBV4-3	-	15	TRBJ2-7	ASSQDTQGNYAYEQY
TRBV4-3	-	13	TRBJ2-7	ASSQYRDRAYEQY
TRBV10-2	few	13	TRBJ1-2	ASSETARVNYGYT
TRBV30	-	10	TRBJ1-2	AWAHQGDRYT
TRBV7-9	-	12	TRBJ2-3	ASSFDRKTDTQY
TRBV20-1	-	13	TRBJ2-7	SARDPTGTAYEQY
TRBV7-2	many	13	TRBJ2-6	ASSPQLSGANVLT
TRBV7-2	few	13	TRBJ1-4	ASSSRRAGNEKLF
TRBV7-2	-	10	TRBJ2-5	ASSLDNQPQY
TRBV6-6	-	13	-	ASSKGQGRPYEQY
TRBV4-2	-	13	-	ASSQISDGSYEQY
TRBV7-9	few	13	TRBJ1-4	ASSSPDRGNEKLF
TRBV20-1	-	11	TRBJ2-1	SARLAGVHEQF